These 31 T cell receptor beta chains came from one sample sequenced in a study of T cells after yellow fever vaccination. MiXCR was run by TCRdb on the 5' RACE reads, yielding one entry per CDR3 protein. The profile covers under 600,000 distinct CDR3 sequences, with roughly a fifth appearing a single time and roughly a sixth taken by the ten largest. The sequenced sample was PBMCs, obtained about 21 days after the first yellow fever vaccination. The receptors here all came from a man younger than 35 who received the YFV17D yellow fever vaccine.

This clonotype was recorded many times. This chain connects TRBV4-3 to TRBJ2-3; TRBD2 aligns across 11 bases. The V and J ends lost 8 bases and 5 bases, in that order; junction bases with no gene match: 9. The CDR3 contains 15 residues. Per the germline V gene, CDR1 is LGHNA and CDR2 is YSLEER. The CDR3 DNA is TGCGCCAGCGCACATAGCGGGGGGGCCGAAGATACGCAGTATTTT. This encodes CASAHSGGAEDTQYF.

This clonotype was seen a handful of times. The rearrangement uses TRBV3-1 and TRBJ1-1; D is unresolved. V lost 0 bases and J lost 1, with 9 bases in between. The CDR3 extends over 15 amino acids. Germline V gene lookup returns CDR1 LGHDT and CDR2 YNNKEL (reference sequence). Here the CDR3 reads CASSQERVGNTEAFF. The CDR3 bases are TGTGCCAGCAGCCAAGAAAGGGTAGGGAACACTGAAGCTTTCTTT. The variable domain in full, with the rest retrieved from reference TRBV3-1 and TRBJ1-1, is DTAVSQTPKYLVTQMGNDKSIKCEQNLGHDTMYWYKQDSKKFLKIMFSYNNKELIINETVPNRFSPKSPDKAHLNLHINSLELGDSAVYFCASSQERVGNTEAFFGQGTRLTVV.

This clonotype was counted only a few times. The J gene is TRBJ1-2, the V gene TRBV19; maybe TRBD1 (6 bases). Germline values: CDR1 LNHDA, CDR2 SQIVND (reference sequence). V was cut by 6 bases and J by 2 bases, with 16 bases left in between. The length of the CDR3 is 15 residues. In DNA, the CDR3 is TGTGCCAGTAGCCCCCCGGGGGCGACGAACTATGGCTACACCTTC. This codes for CASSPPGATNYGYTF.

The rearrangement joins TRBV7-9 to TRBJ2-5; TRBD2 might be the D (6 bases). Germline values: CDR1 SEHNR, CDR2 FQNEAQ (reference sequence). Trimming pared 5 bases from V and 4 bases from J, leaving 20 bases between. This CDR3 contains 16 residues. In DNA, the CDR3 is TGTGCCAGCAGCGAAATGGGGGGAATAGTGGCAGAGACCCAGTACTTC. It yields the protein CASSEMGGIVAETQYF.

This clonotype appeared many times. This rearrangement joins TRBV6-1 to TRBJ1-5; 9 bases are shared with TRBD1. The CDR3 spans 14 residues. After removal of 9 bases from V and 5 bases from J, the junction contained 8 bases not matched to a gene. Germline V lookup: CDR1 MNHNS, CDR2 SASEGT. CDR3 bases: TGTGCCAGTTCCCGGGACAGGGTTGATCAGCCCCAGCATTTT. This codes for CASSRDRVDQPQHF.

The CDR3 sequence: CASSQSGGGQPQHF. The CDR3, as DNA: TGTGCCAGCAGCCAATCTGGGGGCGGGCAGCCCCAGCATTTT. The chain combines TRBV3-1 with TRBJ1-5; perhaps TRBD1 as D (6 bases). The CDR3 has 14 amino acids. The germline V gene encodes CDR1 LGHDT and CDR2 YNNKEL (reference sequence). Between the trimmed V and J ends, which lost 2 bases and 7 bases, there was a span of 12 bases.

This clonotype was recorded a few times. In DNA, the CDR3 is TGCGCCAGCAGCCGCGACCTCGGGCCCGGGGAGCTGTTTTTT. Amino acid sequence: CASSRDLGPGELFF. The chain is built from TRBV4-3 and TRBJ2-2; D is uncertain. CDR1 and CDR2 (germline): LGHNA, YSLEER. The CDR3 sequence is 14 residues long. The V end lost 4 bases, the J end lost 6 bases, and 12 bases lay between the germline ends.

The table lists this clonotype with a few counts. The chain links TRBV18 to TRBJ2-3; TRBD2 might be the D (6 bases). Trimming removed 5 bases at V and 0 bases at J, with 12 bases between. Germline loops: CDR1 KGHSH, CDR2 LQKENI. CDR3 size: 15 residues. CDR3 residues: CASSREAGSTDTQYF. As DNA, the CDR3 is TGTGCCAGCTCAAGGGAAGCGGGTAGCACAGATACGCAGTATTTT.

This rearrangement joins TRBV4-3 to TRBJ2-3, with 7 bases matching TRBD2. The CDR3 loop spans 18 amino acids. CDR1 LGHNA and CDR2 YSLEER come from the germline V gene. V dropped 0 bases and J dropped 2; count of bases not matched to a gene: 11. The CDR3 region has the DNA TGCGCCAGCAGCCAAGATGGGAGGGTAGCGGCCTCCACAGATACGCAGTATTTT. Encoded protein: CASSQDGRVAASTDTQYF.

The rearrangement joins TRBV11-2 to TRBJ2-3; maybe TRBD2 (6 bases). The CDR3 sequence is 17 residues long. Germline assignment: CDR1 SGHAT and CDR2 FQNNGV. Trimming stripped 1 base from V and 3 bases from J, with 17 bases between. The CDR3 spells CASSLGGGNLETDTQYF. CDR3 coding DNA: TGTGCCAGCAGCTTAGGTGGGGGGAACTTAGAAACAGATACGCAGTATTTT.

V is TRBV12-3 or TRBV12-4 and J is TRBJ1-5; no reliable D call. The CDR3 totals 13 residues. Trimming cost V 2 bases and J 7 bases, with 9 bases left between them. The CDR3, as DNA: TGTGCCAGCAGTTTAAGCGTTATACAGCCCCAGCATTTT. It is translated as CASSLSVIQPQHF.

This clonotype was observed a few times. The V and J genes are TRBV4-1 and TRBJ2-2; TRBD2 matches at 7 bases. Germline V gene sequence: CDR1 MGHRA, CDR2 YSYEKL. The V segment lost 1 base and the J segment 4 bases; nucleotides outside the gene matches: 6. This CDR3 has 16 residues. CDR3 in DNA: TGCGCCAGCAGCCAAGTAGGGAGGGGTGGCACCGGGGAGCTGTTTTTT. As protein: CASSQVGRGGTGELFF.

J is TRBJ1-3 and V is TRBV6-6; the D is unclear. The ends were cut back, 6 bases at V and 0 bases at J, with 6 bases in the middle. Germline CDR1 reads MNHNY; CDR2 reads SVGAGI (reference sequence). CDR3 length equals 13 residues. CDR3 region: CASSSYSGNTIYF. The CDR3 DNA follows: TGTGCCAGCAGCTCATACTCTGGAAACACCATATATTTT.

This clonotype was seen once. This sequence joins TRBV6-8 and TRBJ2-3; D possibly corresponds to TRBD1 (5 bases). Between the trimmed V and J ends, which lost 0 bases and 2 bases, there was a span of 12 bases. The CDR3 covers 16 residues. CDR1 MNHGY and CDR2 SAAAGT come from the germline V gene. In DNA form, the CDR3 reads TGTGCCAGCAGTTACTCGGCCAGGGATAACACAGATACGCAGTATTTT. This sequence encodes CASSYSARDNTDTQYF.

The chain joins TRBV20-1 to TRBJ2-7, with D uncertain. Germline V gene sequence: CDR1 DFQATT, CDR2 SNEGSKA (reference sequence). The CDR3 extends over 12 amino acids. Trimming took off 0 bases at V and 2 bases at J, with 5 bases between the two ends. This CDR3 reads CSARDVAYEQYF. DNA of the CDR3: TGCAGTGCTAGAGATGTGGCCTACGAGCAGTACTTC.

V and J are TRBV7-9 and TRBJ1-4, with no clear D. Trimming left V 4 bases short and J 3 bases short, with 15 bases between. Germline-derived CDR1 and CDR2 are SEHNR and FQNEAQ (reference sequence). This CDR3 has 16 amino acids. The CDR3 sequence: CASSSGRSSPNEKLFF. The DNA of the CDR3 is TGTGCCAGCAGCTCCGGCAGGTCCTCACCTAATGAAAAACTGTTTTTT.

This chain uses TRBV20-1 with TRBJ1-1; D is unclear. This CDR3 has 14 amino acids. From germline, CDR1 is DFQATT and CDR2 SNEGSKA (reference sequence). V lost 5 bases, J lost 4 bases, and 17 bases lay in between. The CDR3 nucleotides read TGCAGTGCTCCCGGGGAGTGGGGAAGCACTGAAGCTTTCTTT. Amino acid sequence: CSAPGEWGSTEAFF.

CDR3 in amino acids: CASSHEQGRNYGYTF. The CDR3 region has the DNA TGTGCCAGCAGCCATGAACAGGGCCGGAACTATGGCTACACCTTC. The rearrangement uses TRBV3-1 and TRBJ1-2, with D possibly matching TRBD1 (6 bases). The CDR3 is 15 residues long. Germline assignment: CDR1 LGHDT and CDR2 YNNKEL (reference sequence). V dropped 3 bases and J dropped 2 bases, with 13 bases sitting between them. Supplemented by reference TRBV3-1 and TRBJ1-2, the full variable domain reads DTAVSQTPKYLVTQMGNDKSIKCEQNLGHDTMYWYKQDSKKFLKIMFSYNNKELIINETVPNRFSPKSPDKAHLNLHINSLELGDSAVYFCASSHEQGRNYGYTFGSGTRLTVV.

This chain uses TRBV12-3 or TRBV12-4 with TRBJ1-2, with 10 nucleotides matching TRBD1. CDR3 length: 16 amino acids. V was clipped by 6 bases and J by 8 bases; unmatched bases: 15. The CDR3 loop is CASSAPTGGAGLGYTF. DNA of the CDR3: TGTGCCAGCAGCGCTCCGACAGGGGGCGCGGGGCTCGGCTACACCTTC.

This clonotype was seen a few times. This rearrangement joins TRBV7-2 to TRBJ2-5, with TRBD2 matching 8 bases. The CDR3 has 17 residues. V lost 1 base and J lost 3; bases outside the gene matches: 10. Germline V gene lookup returns CDR1 SGHTA and CDR2 FQGNSA. The CDR3 nucleotides read TGTGCCAGCAGCTTAGTGGCGGTAGCGGGGCCGGAAGAGACCCAGTACTTC. Amino acid sequence: CASSLVAVAGPEETQYF.

This sequence joins TRBV7-8 and TRBJ2-3, with 9 bases identical to TRBD1. Trimming removed 4 bases from V and 1 base from J; junction bases left unmatched: 12. CDR3 size: 18 residues. The germline V gene encodes CDR1 SGHVS and CDR2 FQNEAQ. This chain's CDR3 is CASSSFPGDRVRTDTQYF. The CDR3 coding sequence is TGTGCCAGCAGCTCCTTCCCCGGGGACAGGGTTCGCACAGATACGCAGTATTTT.

In this sample, this clonotype turned up a few times. The chain combines TRBV5-1 with TRBJ2-1, with 10 bases matching TRBD2. The junction had 8 bases not matched to a gene; V was cut back by 5 bases and J by 3 bases. CDR3 size: 16 residues. Germline lookup yields CDR1 SGHRS and CDR2 YFSETQ. CDR3 protein: CASSFLAGAFYNEQFF. DNA of the CDR3: TGCGCCAGCAGTTTCCTAGCGGGGGCCTTCTACAATGAGCAGTTCTTC.

This clonotype came up a few times. The chain recombines TRBV29-1 with TRBJ2-4, with 8 bases lining up with TRBD1. After removal of 7 bases from V and 7 bases from J, the junction contained 9 bases not matched to a gene. Germline V gives CDR1 SQVTM, CDR2 ANQGSEA. The CDR3 has 13 residues. The CDR3 here is CSATRQGRNIQYF. The CDR3 DNA sequence: TGCAGCGCAACTCGACAGGGGAGGAACATTCAGTACTTC.

This clonotype turned up a few times. This sequence joins TRBV28 and TRBJ1-2; D remains unclear. The CDR3 contains 14 residues. Germline loops: CDR1 MDHEN, CDR2 SYDVKM. V lost 4 bases and J 4 bases, leaving 13 bases between the germline ends. The CDR3 spells CASSSSELPYGYTF. The CDR3 DNA reads TGTGCCAGCAGTTCCTCAGAGCTACCCTATGGCTACACCTTC.

The CDR3 DNA sequence: TGCGCCAGCAGTCCTAGCGGGGGTGTTGAAGAGACCCAGTACTTC. It codes for CASSPSGGVEETQYF. The genes are TRBV5-1 and TRBJ2-5; 10 nucleotides agree with TRBD2. Unmatched junction bases numbered 7, after V lost 5 bases and J lost 3 bases. The CDR3 runs to 15 residues. Germline CDR1 is SGHRS and CDR2 is YFSETQ.

The chain combines TRBV10-3 with TRBJ2-5, with 12 bases matching TRBD2. V lost 2 bases and J lost 3; bases outside the gene matches: 7. The CDR3 sequence is 17 residues long. CDR1 is ENHRY and CDR2 is SYGVKD in the germline V gene. The DNA of the CDR3 is TGTGCCATCAGTGAGCCTTCTAGCGGGGGGGCCGAAGAGACCCAGTACTTC. This gives the protein CAISEPSSGGAEETQYF.

The CDR3 DNA reads TGTGCCAGCAGTGAGGGGGACAGGCCCAGTGAAAAACTGTTTTTT. It yields the protein CASSEGDRPSEKLFF. The genes are TRBV25-1 and TRBJ1-4, with 8 bases identical to TRBD1. The CDR3 totals 15 residues. The germline V gene has CDR1 MGHDK and CDR2 SYGVNS. V gave up 3 bases and J gave up 7 bases; unmatched junction bases: 7. Supplemented by reference TRBV25-1 and TRBJ1-4, the full variable domain reads EADIYQTPRYLVIGTGKKITLECSQTMGHDKMYWYQQDPGMELHLIHYSYGVNSTEKGDLSSESTVSRIRTEHFPLTLESARPSHTSQYLCASSEGDRPSEKLFFGSGTQLSVL.

The chain is built from TRBV3-1 and TRBJ1-5, with D unclear. CDR3 length: 13 amino acids. Per germline, CDR1 LGHDT and CDR2 YNNKEL (reference sequence). Trimming removed 1 base from V and 4 bases from J, with 5 bases in between. The CDR3 here is CASSQVQNQPQHF. The DNA for the CDR3 is TGTGCCAGCAGCCAAGTCCAGAATCAGCCCCAGCATTTT. Supplemented by reference TRBV3-1 and TRBJ1-5, the full variable domain reads DTAVSQTPKYLVTQMGNDKSIKCEQNLGHDTMYWYKQDSKKFLKIMFSYNNKELIINETVPNRFSPKSPDKAHLNLHINSLELGDSAVYFCASSQVQNQPQHFGDGTRLSIL.

The rearrangement joins TRBV20-1 to TRBJ2-5; tentatively, D is TRBD2 (6 bases). The CDR3 is 13 residues long. With 3 bases removed from V and 5 bases from J, the gap between germline ends came to 13 bases. Germline loops: CDR1 DFQATT, CDR2 SNEGSKA (reference sequence). The CDR3 loop is CSASRGSWETQYF. The CDR3 region has the DNA TGCAGTGCTAGTCGGGGGTCATGGGAGACCCAGTACTTC.

This chain connects TRBV28 to TRBJ2-7; D could derive from TRBD1 or TRBD2 (6 bases each). Germline values: CDR1 MDHEN, CDR2 SYDVKM. V was pared by 4 bases and J by 0 bases, with 16 bases between. CDR3 length: 16 amino acids. This CDR3 reads CASSSGGAGDSYEQYV. The CDR3 DNA follows: TGTGCCAGCAGTTCCGGCGGGGCAGGGGACTCCTACGAGCAGTACGTC.

The V gene is TRBV30, the J gene TRBJ2-2; TRBD2 is a possible D gene (6 bases). Germline CDR1 reads GTSNPN; CDR2 reads SVGIG (reference sequence). V lost 2 bases to trimming and J lost 5 bases, with 12 bases between them. The CDR3 has 14 residues. The CDR3 is CAWSYGGDTGELFF. The CDR3 coding sequence is TGTGCCTGGAGTTACGGGGGAGATACCGGGGAGCTGTTTTTT.